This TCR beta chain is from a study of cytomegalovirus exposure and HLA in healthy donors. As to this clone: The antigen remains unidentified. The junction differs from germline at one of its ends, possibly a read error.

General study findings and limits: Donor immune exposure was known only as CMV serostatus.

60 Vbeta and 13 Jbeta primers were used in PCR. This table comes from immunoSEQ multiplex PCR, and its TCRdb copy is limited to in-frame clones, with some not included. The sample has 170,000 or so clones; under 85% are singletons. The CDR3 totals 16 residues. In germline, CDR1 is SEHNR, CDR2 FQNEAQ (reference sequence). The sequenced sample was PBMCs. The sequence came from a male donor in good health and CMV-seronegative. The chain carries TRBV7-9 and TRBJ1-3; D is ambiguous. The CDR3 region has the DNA TGTTCCAGCAGCTTAGGCAGGCCGATTATTGGAAACACCATATATTTT. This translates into CSSSLGRPIIGNTIYF. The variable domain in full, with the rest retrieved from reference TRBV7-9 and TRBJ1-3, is DTGVSQNPRHKITKRGQNVTFRCDPISEHNRLYWYRQTLGQGPEFLTYFQNEAQLEKSRLLSDRFSAERPKGSFSTLEIQRTEQGDSAMYLCSSSLGRPIIGNTIYFGEGSWLTVV.